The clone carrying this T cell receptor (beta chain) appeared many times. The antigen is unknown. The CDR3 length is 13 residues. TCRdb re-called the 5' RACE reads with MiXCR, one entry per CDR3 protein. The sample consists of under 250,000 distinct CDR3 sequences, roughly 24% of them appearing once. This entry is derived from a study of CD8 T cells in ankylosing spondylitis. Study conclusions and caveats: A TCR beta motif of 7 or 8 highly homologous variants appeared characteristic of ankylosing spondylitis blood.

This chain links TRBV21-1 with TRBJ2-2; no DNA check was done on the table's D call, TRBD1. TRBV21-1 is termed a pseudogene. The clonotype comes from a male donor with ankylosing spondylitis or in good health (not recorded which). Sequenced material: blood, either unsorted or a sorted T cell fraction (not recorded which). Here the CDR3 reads CASSNRERLELFF. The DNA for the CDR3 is TGTGCCAGCAGCAACAGGGAAAGGTTGGAGCTGTTTTTT.